Each of the 15 T cell receptor beta chains below was sequenced from the same sample in a study of vaccination effects on CD4 cells after COVID-19. Some clones are missing from TCRdb's copy, which holds only in-frame ones; the method was immunoSEQ multiplex PCR. The sample has more than 40,000 clones, 60% to 85% seen once; the top ten hold approximately 12%. Following 10 days of culture, CD4+ T cells were isolated. These TCRs' antigens remain unknown. The sample consisted of CD4+ T cells from PBMCs cultured without peptide, taken before COVID-19 vaccination. These receptors all stem from a human donor who had a prior SARS-CoV-2 infection.

Remarks on this clone: Mismatch with germline at one junction end may stem from a read error. The chain joins TRBV7-7 to TRBJ2-2; 7 bases are a match to TRBD1. Per the germline V gene, CDR1 is SSHAT and CDR2 is FNYEAQ (reference sequence). The CDR3 spans 17 residues. The CDR3 bases are TGTGCTAGCAGCGCGCAAACAGGGGCCCCCTTGGGCGGGGAGCTGTTTTTT. Its protein product is CASSAQTGAPLGGELFF.

The chain links TRBV7-3 to TRBJ2-7; 9 positions agree with TRBD2. Germline lookup yields CDR1 SGHTA and CDR2 FQGTGA. This CDR3 is 14 amino acids long. The V and J ends lost 1 base and 6 bases, in that order; junction bases with no gene match: 4. The chain's CDR3 is CASSLSGGASEQYF. The CDR3 DNA reads TGTGCCAGCAGCTTAAGCGGGGGGGCGTCCGAGCAGTACTTC.

The gene calls are TRBV5-5 and TRBJ2-7, with 8 bases lining up with TRBD2. Per germline, CDR1 SGHKS and CDR2 YYEKEE (reference sequence). V dropped 4 bases and J dropped 7; count of bases not matched to a gene: 10. This CDR3 has 14 amino acids. CDR3 amino acids: CASSRNQLAEEQYF. CDR3 nucleotides: TGTGCCAGCAGCCGCAATCAACTAGCGGAGGAGCAGTACTTC. The complete variable domain, with remaining parts taken from reference TRBV5-5 and TRBJ2-7, reads DAGVTQSPTHLIKTRGQQVTLRCSPISGHKSVSWYQQVLGQGPQFIFQYYEKEERGRGNFPDRFSARQFPNYSSELNVNALLLGDSALYLCASSRNQLAEEQYFGPGTRLTVT.

The chain has TRBV2 and TRBJ1-6; no reliable D call. The CDR3 runs to 14 residues. CDR1 is SNHLY and CDR2 is FYNNEI in the germline V gene. Trimming took off 2 bases at V and 10 bases at J, with 12 bases between the two ends. CDR3: CASSESGILSPLHF. CDR3 nucleotides: TGTGCCAGCAGTGAATCTGGCATTTTGTCACCCCTCCACTTT.

The chain joins TRBV7-2 to TRBJ2-5; D gene ambiguous. The CDR3 has 14 amino acids. Germline V gene lookup returns CDR1 SGHTA and CDR2 FQGNSA. Trimming cost V 0 bases and J 5 bases, with 10 bases left between them. CDR3: CASSLAAGGETQYF. The CDR3 DNA is TGTGCCAGCAGCTTAGCGGCAGGTGGGGAGACCCAGTACTTC.

The V gene is TRBV2, the J gene TRBJ2-3; maybe TRBD2 (5 bases). V was clipped by 8 bases and J by 1 base, with 13 bases between them. Per germline, CDR1 SNHLY and CDR2 FYNNEI. CDR3 length: 14 amino acids. The CDR3 nucleotides read TGTGCCAGCGAAGGGCGGGTCCGCACAGATACGCAGTATTTT. This gives the protein CASEGRVRTDTQYF.

This chain uses TRBV6-5 with TRBJ1-4; TRBD1 aligns across 7 bases. V lost 7 bases, J lost 8 bases, and 13 bases stayed unmatched. The CDR3 has 15 amino acids. Germline V gene lookup returns CDR1 MNHEY and CDR2 SVGAGI. This chain's CDR3 is CASTQKGALEEKLFF. The CDR3 bases are TGTGCCAGCACACAAAAGGGGGCTTTAGAAGAAAAACTGTTTTTT.

The chain joins TRBV9 to TRBJ2-7; 7 bases are a match to TRBD2. Unmatched junction bases numbered 17, after V lost 4 bases and J lost 4 bases. This CDR3 region has 17 residues. In germline, CDR1 is SGDLS, CDR2 YYNGEE. Here the CDR3 reads CASSPFVGEREFYEQYF. In DNA form, the CDR3 reads TGTGCCAGCAGCCCCTTTGTGGGGGAGCGGGAATTTTACGAGCAGTACTTC. Variable domain in full (rest from reference TRBV9 and TRBJ2-7): DSGVTQTPKHLITATGQRVTLRCSPRSGDLSVYWYQQSLDQGLQFLIQYYNGEERAKGNILERFSAQQFPDLHSELNLSSLELGDSALYFCASSPFVGEREFYEQYFGPGTRLTVT.

This clone was found a few times. V and J are TRBV7-8 and TRBJ1-5; D is undetermined. V was cut by 4 bases and J by 4 bases, with 11 bases left in between. Germline loops: CDR1 SGHVS, CDR2 FQNEAQ. The CDR3 totals 14 residues. CDR3 DNA: TGTGCCAGCAGCTCCGAGCGGGGAAATCAGCCCCAGCATTTT. Protein sequence: CASSSERGNQPQHF.

This clone has more than one count but fewer than ten. V is TRBV7-8 and J is TRBJ2-3; maybe TRBD1 (6 bases). The CDR3 contains 16 residues. Germline assignment: CDR1 SGHVS and CDR2 FQNEAQ. Trimming removed 2 bases from V and 5 bases from J, with 17 bases in between. The DNA of the CDR3 is TGTGCCAGCAGCTTACAGGGGTCTCTAGGCGGAGATACGCAGTATTTT. Its translation is CASSLQGSLGGDTQYF.

The rearrangement uses TRBV11-2 and TRBJ1-2; D ambiguous. The CDR3 extends over 15 amino acids. Germline V gene lookup returns CDR1 SGHAT and CDR2 FQNNGV. The V and J ends lost 5 bases and 0 bases respectively, with 13 bases between them. This CDR3 is CASSDHKQANYGYTF. The CDR3, as DNA: TGTGCCAGCAGCGACCACAAACAAGCTAACTATGGCTACACCTTC.

V usage is TRBV5-4 and J usage is TRBJ1-6; a weak D match, TRBD1 (5 bases). The V and J ends lost 4 bases and 5 bases respectively, with 16 bases between them. The CDR3 has 16 amino acids. The germline CDR1 and CDR2 sequences are SGHNT and YYREEE (reference sequence). The CDR3 loop reads CASSRSGGTDNSPLHF. The CDR3 region has the DNA TGTGCCAGCAGCAGGAGTGGGGGAACCGATAATTCACCCCTCCACTTT.

CDR3 coding DNA: TGTGCCACCAGTGGAAGAACAGGGGGCTGGCGCGATGAGCAGTTCTTC. Translating gives CATSGRTGGWRDEQFF. The rearrangement uses TRBV24-1 and TRBJ2-1; TRBD1 aligns across 9 bases. The length of the CDR3 is 16 residues. Germline V gene sequence: CDR1 KGHDR, CDR2 SFDVKD. J gave up 8 bases and V 5 bases, and 12 bases lay outside the gene matches.

The chain carries TRBV7-9 and TRBJ2-2, with TRBD2 identical over 7 bases. V dropped 2 bases and J dropped 2; count of bases not matched to a gene: 5. The CDR3 consists of 16 residues. The V gene's germline CDR1 is SEHNR and CDR2 FQNEAQ (reference sequence). CDR3 sequence (DNA): TGTGCCAGCAGCTTACGAGCGGGGCGAAACACCGGGGAGCTGTTTTTT. Its translation is CASSLRAGRNTGELFF.

The chain is built from TRBV5-4 and TRBJ2-7; tentatively, D is TRBD2 (7 bases). Germline lookup yields CDR1 SGHNT and CDR2 YYREEE (reference sequence). CDR3 length: 15 residues. Trimming shortened V by 4 bases and J by 0 bases, and 14 bases separated the two germline ends. The DNA for the CDR3 is TGTGCCAGCAGCAGGGGGGGCACGAGCTCCTACGAGCAGTACTTC. It encodes CASSRGGTSSYEQYF.